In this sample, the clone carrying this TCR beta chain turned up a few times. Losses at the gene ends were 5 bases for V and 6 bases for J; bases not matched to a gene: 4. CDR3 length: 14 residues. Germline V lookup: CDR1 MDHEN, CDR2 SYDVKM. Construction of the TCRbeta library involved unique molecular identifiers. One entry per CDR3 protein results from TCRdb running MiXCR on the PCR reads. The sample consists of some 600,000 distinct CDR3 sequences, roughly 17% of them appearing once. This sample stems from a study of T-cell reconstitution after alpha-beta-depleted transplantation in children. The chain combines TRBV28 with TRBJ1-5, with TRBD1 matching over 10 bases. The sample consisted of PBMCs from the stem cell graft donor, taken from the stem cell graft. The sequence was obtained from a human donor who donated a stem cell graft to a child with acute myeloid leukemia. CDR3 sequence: CASSGTGVGQPQHF. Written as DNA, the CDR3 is TGTGCCAGCAGTGGGACAGGGGTTGGTCAGCCCCAGCATTTT.